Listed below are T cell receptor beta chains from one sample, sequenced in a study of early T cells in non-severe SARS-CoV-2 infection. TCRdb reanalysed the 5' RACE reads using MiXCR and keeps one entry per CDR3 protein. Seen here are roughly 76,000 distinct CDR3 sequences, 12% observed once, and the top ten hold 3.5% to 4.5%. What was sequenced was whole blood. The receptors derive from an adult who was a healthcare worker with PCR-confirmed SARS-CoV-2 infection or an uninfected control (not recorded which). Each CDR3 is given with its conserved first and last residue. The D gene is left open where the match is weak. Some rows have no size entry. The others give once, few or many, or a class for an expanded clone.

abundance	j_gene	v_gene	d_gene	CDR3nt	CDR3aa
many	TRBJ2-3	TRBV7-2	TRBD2	TGTGCCAGCAGCCAGGGACTAGCGGGAGTAGATACGCAGTATTTT	CASSQGLAGVDTQYF
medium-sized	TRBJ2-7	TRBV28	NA	TGTGCCAGCGGGACTCTCGACTCCTACGAGCAGTACTTC	CASGTLDSYEQYF
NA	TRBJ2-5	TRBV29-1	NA	TGCAGCGTTAGTTTACAAGAGACCCAGTACTTC	CSVSLQETQYF
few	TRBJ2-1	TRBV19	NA	TGTGCCAGTAGTACTGGGGGGTGGTACAATGAGCAGTTCTTC	CASSTGGWYNEQFF
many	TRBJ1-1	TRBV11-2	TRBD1	TGTGCCAGCAGCTCCGACAGGGGGGCTGAAGCTTTCTTT	CASSSDRGAEAFF
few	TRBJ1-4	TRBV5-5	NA	TGTGCCAGCAGCTATGACGGCTATAATGAAAAACTGTTTTTT	CASSYDGYNEKLFF
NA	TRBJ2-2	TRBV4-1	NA	TGCGCCAGCAGCCAAGATACTAGTCGCACCGGGGAGCTGTTTTTT	CASSQDTSRTGELFF
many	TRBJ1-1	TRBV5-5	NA	TGTGCCAGCAGTCTAACAGGTGGTGAAGCTTTCTTT	CASSLTGGEAFF
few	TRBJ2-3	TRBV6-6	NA	TGTGCCAGCAGTCCGGAGGGGGGGCGGGGGACGCAGTATTTT	CASSPEGGRGTQYF
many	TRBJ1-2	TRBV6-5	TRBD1	TGTGCCAGCAGTTACGCGACAGGGGCGTTTATAACCTTC	CASSYATGAFITF
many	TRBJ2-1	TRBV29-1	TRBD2	TGCAGCGTGGATAGCGGGAGTTCTTGGAATGAGCAGTTCTTC	CSVDSGSSWNEQFF
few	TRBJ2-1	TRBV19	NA	TGTGCCAGTGGGGAGGGGGCAAGGGGATTCAATGAGCAGTTCTTC	CASGEGARGFNEQFF
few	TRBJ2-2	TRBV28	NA	TGTGCCATCCCCGCGGCAGAAAGGGACACCGGGGAGCTTTTTTTT	CAIPAAERDTGELFF
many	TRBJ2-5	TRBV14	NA	TGTGCCAGCAGCCAAGGGGCGGCGGAGACCCAGTACTTC	CASSQGAAETQYF
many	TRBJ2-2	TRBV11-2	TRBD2	TGTGCCAGCAAACCCCTAGCGGGAGGGAACACCGGGGAGCTGTTTTTT	CASKPLAGGNTGELFF
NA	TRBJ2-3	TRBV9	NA	TGTGCCACCGGACAGGGAGGGACCACAGATACGCAGTATTTT	CATGQGGTTDTQYF
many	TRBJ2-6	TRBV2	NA	TGTGCCAGCAGTGACAGGGGCTCTGGGGCCAACGTCCTGACTTTC	CASSDRGSGANVLTF
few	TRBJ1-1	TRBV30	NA	TGTGCCGTTTGGGGGCTTACTGAAGCTTTCTTT	CAVWGLTEAFF
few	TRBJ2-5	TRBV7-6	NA	TGTGCCAGCAGTCGTCTAGGGGACAACCAAGAGACCCAGTACTTC	CASSRLGDNQETQYF
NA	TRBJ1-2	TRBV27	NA	TGTGCCAGCAGTTCCCTTTCGGGGATGGGGAACTATGGCTACACCTTC	CASSSLSGMGNYGYTF
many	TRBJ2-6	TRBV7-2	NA	TGTGCCAGCAGCTTACCCAGGGGCGCCAACGTCCTGACTTTC	CASSLPRGANVLTF
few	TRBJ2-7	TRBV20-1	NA	TGCAGTGCTCCCTACTCCTACGAGCAGTACTTC	CSAPYSYEQYF
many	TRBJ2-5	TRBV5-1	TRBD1	TGCGCCAGCAGCTTGCGGCCGCCCGGGACAGGGGGTTTCGAAGAGACCCAGTACTTC	CASSLRPPGTGGFEETQYF
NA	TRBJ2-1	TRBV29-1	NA	TGCAGCGCCCTCAACAATGAGCAGTTCTTC	CSALNNEQFF
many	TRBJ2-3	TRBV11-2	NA	TGTGCCAGCAGCAACCGACAGTCCACAGATACGCAGTATTTT	CASSNRQSTDTQYF
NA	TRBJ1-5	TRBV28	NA	TGTGCCAGCAGTTCTGGAGGACAGAACAATCAGCCCCAGCATTTT	CASSSGGQNNQPQHF
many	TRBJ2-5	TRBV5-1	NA	TGCGCCAGCAGCTTGTGGCCAGCCCAAGAGACCCAGTACTTC	CASSLWPAQETQYF
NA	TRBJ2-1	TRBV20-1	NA	TGCAGTGCTAGAGATCCGGCTACCTCCTACAATGAGCAGTTCTTC	CSARDPATSYNEQFF
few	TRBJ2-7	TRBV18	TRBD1	TGTGCCAGCTCACCACCGAGACAGGGGCCCTACGAGCAGTACTTC	CASSPPRQGPYEQYF
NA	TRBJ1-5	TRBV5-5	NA	TGTGCCAGCAGCGCGGGCGATGTCCAGGTCTTGCCCCAGCATTTT	CASSAGDVQVLPQHF
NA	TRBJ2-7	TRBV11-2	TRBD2	TGTGCCAGCAGCTCCCCTACCGGTAGTCCAGCGGGAGAGTGGAACGAGCAGTACTTC	CASSSPTGSPAGEWNEQYF
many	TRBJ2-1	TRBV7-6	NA	TGTGCCAGCAGCTTAGGTCCGCCAAGTGGTAGCGCCAGGGCCTCCTACAATGAGCAGTTCTTC	CASSLGPPSGSARASYNEQFF
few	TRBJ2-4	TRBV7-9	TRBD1	TGTGCCAGCAGCTTCGAGGGGGCGAGCGAAAACATTCAGTACTTC	CASSFEGASENIQYF
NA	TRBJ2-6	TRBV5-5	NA	TGTGCCAGCAGCTTGGCCGGGACTGGTAGCTCTGGGGCCAACGTCCTGACTTTC	CASSLAGTGSSGANVLTF
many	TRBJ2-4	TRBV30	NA	TGTGCCTGGAGTGTACGAGTCAGGGACATTCAGTACTTC	CAWSVRVRDIQYF
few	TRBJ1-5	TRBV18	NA	TGTGCCAGCTCACCACCGTCAGGAGGGGATCAGCCCCAGCATTTT	CASSPPSGGDQPQHF